This T cell receptor beta chain originates from a study of blood T cells in healthy people across ages. Combining a sample-barcoded 5' primer with a J-beta primer mix, a second PCR ran for roughly 7 to 11 cycles. MiXCR, run by TCRdb on the 5' RACE reads, gives a single entry per CDR3 protein. The sample yields 800,000 or so distinct CDR3 sequences, roughly 25% seen once. V shed 1 base and J shed 2 bases, with 6 bases lying between them. CDR1 is SGDLS and CDR2 is YYNGEE in the germline V gene. CDR3 length: 13 residues. These same data were also listed under a study on T cells of mothers and their children.

The chain couples TRBV9 to TRBJ2-5; D gene ambiguous. The sequence derives from a boy aged 10-17 years in good health. The sequenced sample was blood. In DNA form, the CDR3 reads TGTGCCAGCAGCGTACGACAACAAGAGACCCAGTACTTC. Translated: CASSVRQQETQYF.